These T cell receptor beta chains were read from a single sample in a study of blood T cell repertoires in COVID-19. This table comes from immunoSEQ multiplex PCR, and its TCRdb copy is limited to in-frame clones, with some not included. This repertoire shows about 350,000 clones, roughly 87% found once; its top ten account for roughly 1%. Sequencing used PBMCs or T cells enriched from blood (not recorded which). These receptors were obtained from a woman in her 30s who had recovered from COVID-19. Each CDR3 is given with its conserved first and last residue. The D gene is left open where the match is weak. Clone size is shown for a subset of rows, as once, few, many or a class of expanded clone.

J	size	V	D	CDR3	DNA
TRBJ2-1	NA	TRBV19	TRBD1	CASSAPTGAIGGEQFF	TGTGCCAGTAGTGCCCCGACAGGGGCCATTGGGGGTGAGCAGTTCTTC
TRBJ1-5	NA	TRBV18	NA	CASSPLNQPQHF	TGTGCCAGCTCACCCCTCAATCAGCCCCAGCATTTT
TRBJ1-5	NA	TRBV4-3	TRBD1	CASSQFRGDPYQPQHF	TGCGCCAGCAGCCAGTTCAGGGGGGACCCTTATCAGCCCCAGCATTTT
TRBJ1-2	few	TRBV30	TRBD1	CAWRGQGGYGYTF	TGTGCCTGGAGGGGACAGGGGGGATATGGCTACACCTTC
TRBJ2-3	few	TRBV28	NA	CASSLIGDTQYF	TGTGCCAGCAGTTTAATCGGGGATACGCAGTATTTT
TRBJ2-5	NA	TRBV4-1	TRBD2	CASSAGLAGGQETQYF	TGCGCCAGCAGCGCCGGACTAGCGGGGGGGCAAGAGACCCAGTACTTC
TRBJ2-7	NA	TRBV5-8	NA	CASSRYEQYF	TGTGCCAGCAGCCGCTACGAGCAGTACTTC
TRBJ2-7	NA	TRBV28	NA	CASSVGLGEYEQYF	TGTGCCAGCAGTGTGGGTTTAGGGGAATACGAGCAGTACTTC
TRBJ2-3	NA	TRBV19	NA	CASLDRYTDTQYF	TGTGCCAGCCTAGACAGGTACACAGATACGCAGTATTTT
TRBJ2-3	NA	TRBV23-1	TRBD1	CASTSTMTGGAEDTQYF	TGCGCCAGCACCTCTACTATGACAGGGGGGGCCGAAGATACGCAGTATTTT
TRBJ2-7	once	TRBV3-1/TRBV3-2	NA	CASSHPGFYEQYF	TGTGCCAGCAGCCACCCGGGATTTTACGAGCAGTACTTC
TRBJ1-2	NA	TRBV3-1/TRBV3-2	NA	CASSQDAQSWRGYTF	TGTGCCAGCAGCCAAGATGCCCAGAGTTGGAGGGGCTACACCTTC
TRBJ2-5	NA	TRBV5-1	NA	CASSAGSAQETQYF	TGCGCCAGCAGCGCCGGGAGTGCCCAAGAGACCCAGTACTTC
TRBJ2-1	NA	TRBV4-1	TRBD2	CASSPRERGNEQFF	TGCGCCAGCAGCCCGCGTGAGCGGGGGAATGAGCAGTTCTTC
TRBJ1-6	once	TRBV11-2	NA	CASSPLRGGSPLHF	TGTGCCAGCAGCCCTCTACGGGGAGGGTCACCCCTCCACTTT
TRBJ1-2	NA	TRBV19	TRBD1	CASSRDRESYGYTF	TGTGCCAGTAGTAGGGACAGAGAGAGCTATGGCTACACCTTC
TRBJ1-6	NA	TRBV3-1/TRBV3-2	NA	CASSQEWAPNSPLHF	TGTGCCAGCAGCCAAGAGTGGGCCCCTAATTCACCCCTCCACTTT
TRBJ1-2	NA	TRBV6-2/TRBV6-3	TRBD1	CASSDPTGRVDGYTF	TGTGCCAGCAGTGACCCGACAGGGAGAGTTGATGGCTACACCTTC
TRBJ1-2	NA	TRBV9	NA	CASSVVGREGYTF	TGTGCCAGCAGCGTAGTAGGGAGGGAAGGCTACACCTTC
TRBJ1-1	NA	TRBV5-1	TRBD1	CASSFGQGASTEAFF	TGCGCCAGCAGCTTCGGACAGGGGGCCAGCACTGAAGCTTTCTTT
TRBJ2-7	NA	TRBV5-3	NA	CARLSSEDYEQYF	TGTGCCAGGCTTTCTAGCGAGGACTACGAGCAGTACTTC
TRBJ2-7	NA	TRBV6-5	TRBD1	CATRGTGRGNEQYF	TGTGCCACCAGAGGGACAGGGAGAGGAAACGAGCAGTACTTC
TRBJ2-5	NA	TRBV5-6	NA	CASSQGGGVQETQYF	TGTGCCAGCAGCCAAGGGGGTGGGGTTCAAGAGACCCAGTACTTC
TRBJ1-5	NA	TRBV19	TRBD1	CASSIGTGGGQPQHF	TGTGCCAGTAGTATCGGGACAGGGGGCGGACAGCCCCAGCATTTT
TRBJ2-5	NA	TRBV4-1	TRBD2	CASSQEEALAGGQETQYF	TGCGCCAGCAGCCAGGAGGAGGCCCTAGCGGGGGGCCAAGAGACCCAGTACTTC
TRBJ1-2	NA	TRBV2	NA	CASSARAGGYTF	TGTGCCAGCAGTGCCAGGGCTGGTGGCTACACCTTC
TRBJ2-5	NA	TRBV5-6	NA	CASSLVGARETQYF	TGTGCCAGCAGCTTGGTTGGGGCCCGGGAGACCCAGTACTTC
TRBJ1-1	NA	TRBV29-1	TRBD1	CSVGHRGWNTEAFF	TGCAGCGTAGGTCACAGGGGGTGGAACACTGAAGCTTTCTTT
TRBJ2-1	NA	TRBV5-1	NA	CASSPSGAASSYNEQFF	TGCGCCAGCAGCCCCAGTGGAGCGGCCAGCTCCTACAATGAGCAGTTCTTC
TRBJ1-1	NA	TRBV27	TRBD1	CASSPTDRAQLPEAFF	TGTGCCAGCAGTCCAACGGACAGGGCCCAATTACCCGAAGCTTTCTTT
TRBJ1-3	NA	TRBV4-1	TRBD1	CASSPGQGIFGNTIYF	TGCGCCAGCAGCCCGGGACAGGGGATTTTTGGAAACACCATATATTTT
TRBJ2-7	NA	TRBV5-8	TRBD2	CASSSPGGEGPEQYF	TGTGCCAGCAGCTCTCCCGGAGGGGAGGGTCCCGAGCAGTACTTC
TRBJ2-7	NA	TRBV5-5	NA	CASSLPPTPSEQYF	TGTGCCAGCAGCCTTCCCCCTACCCCTTCCGAGCAGTACTTC
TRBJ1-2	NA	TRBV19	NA	CASREVAGPVHGYTF	TGTGCCAGTAGGGAAGTCGCAGGGCCAGTCCATGGCTACACCTTC
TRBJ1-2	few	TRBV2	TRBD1	CASSRTGDGGYTF	TGTGCCAGCAGTAGGACAGGGGACGGAGGCTACACCTTC
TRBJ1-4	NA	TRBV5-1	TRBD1	CASSLDRGANEKLFF	TGCGCCAGCAGCTTGGACAGGGGAGCTAATGAAAAACTGTTTTTT
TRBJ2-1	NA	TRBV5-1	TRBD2	CASSWAGGRNEQFF	TGCGCCAGCAGCTGGGCGGGGGGTCGCAATGAGCAGTTCTTC
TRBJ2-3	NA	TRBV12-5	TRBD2	CASGLGLAGGIDTQYF	TGTGCTAGTGGTTTGGGGTTAGCGGGGGGGATAGATACGCAGTATTTT
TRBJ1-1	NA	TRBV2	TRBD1	CASSAQTGVNTEAFF	TGTGCCAGCAGTGCCCAGACAGGGGTGAACACTGAAGCTTTCTTT
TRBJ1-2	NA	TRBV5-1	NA	CASSPGGGAYGYTF	TGCGCCAGCAGTCCGGGCGGGGGCGCTTATGGCTACACCTTC
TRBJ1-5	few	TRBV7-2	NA	CASSLMRDQPQHF	TGTGCCAGCAGCTTAATGCGGGATCAGCCCCAGCATTTT
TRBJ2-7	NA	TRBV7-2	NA	CASSHQVGTAYEQYF	TGTGCCAGCAGCCACCAGGTGGGCACCGCCTACGAGCAGTACTTC
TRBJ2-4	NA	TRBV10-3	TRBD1	CAISPGQGAGAKNIQYF	TGTGCCATCAGCCCGGGACAGGGGGCGGGAGCCAAAAACATTCAGTACTTC
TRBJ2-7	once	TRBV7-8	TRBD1	CASSLAGGQGSYEQYF	TGTGCCAGCAGCTTAGCAGGAGGACAGGGGAGTTACGAGCAGTACTTC
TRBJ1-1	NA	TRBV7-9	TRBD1	CASSPPGQGANTEAFF	TGTGCCAGCAGCCCTCCCGGACAGGGTGCGAACACTGAAGCTTTCTTT
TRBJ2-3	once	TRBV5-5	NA	CASSLGPGSTDTQYF	TGTGCCAGCAGCCTGGGACCGGGGAGCACAGATACGCAGTATTTT
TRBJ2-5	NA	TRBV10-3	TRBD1	CAISRTGQETQYF	TGTGCCATCAGTAGGACAGGCCAAGAGACCCAGTACTTC
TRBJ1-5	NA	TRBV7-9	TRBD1	CASSPGQGESQPQHF	TGTGCCAGCAGCCCCGGACAGGGGGAAAGTCAGCCCCAGCATTTT
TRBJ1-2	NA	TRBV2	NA	CASRVFGALNYGYTF	TGTGCCAGCAGAGTATTTGGGGCCCTAAACTATGGCTACACCTTC
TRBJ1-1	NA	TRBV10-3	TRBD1	CAISGTGNTEAFF	TGTGCCATCTCCGGGACAGGGAACACTGAAGCTTTCTTT
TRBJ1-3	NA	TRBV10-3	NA	CAISESKGASSGNTIYF	TGTGCCATCAGTGAGTCGAAAGGAGCCAGCTCTGGAAACACCATATATTTT
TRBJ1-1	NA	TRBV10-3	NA	CATTRGSGNYTEAFF	TGTGCCACCACTCGGGGGTCCGGGAACTACACTGAAGCTTTCTTT